Only a few counts were recorded for the clone carrying this T cell receptor (beta chain). What it recognizes is unknown. This sample was taken from a study of blood T cells in healthy people across ages. Findings and limits, study-wide: More naive CD4+ cells and higher diversity marked long-lived donors relative to aged donors.

This CDR3 is built from 13 residues. Germline-derived CDR1 and CDR2 are SGHAT and FQNNGV. Between the trimmed V and J ends, which lost 5 bases and 0 bases, there was a span of 8 bases. The second PCR ran about 6 to 12 cycles with a sample-barcoded 5' primer and J-beta primers. TCRdb itself ran the 5' RACE reads through MiXCR, one entry per CDR3 protein. Of 800,000 or so distinct CDR3 sequences in the sample, less than 80% were seen once. The chain has TRBV11-2 and TRBJ2-7, with D unresolved. Sequenced sample: blood. The receptor was isolated from a young man in good health. The DNA for the CDR3 is TGTGCCAGCAGCCCCACATTCTCCTACGAGCAGTACTTC. It encodes CASSPTFSYEQYF.